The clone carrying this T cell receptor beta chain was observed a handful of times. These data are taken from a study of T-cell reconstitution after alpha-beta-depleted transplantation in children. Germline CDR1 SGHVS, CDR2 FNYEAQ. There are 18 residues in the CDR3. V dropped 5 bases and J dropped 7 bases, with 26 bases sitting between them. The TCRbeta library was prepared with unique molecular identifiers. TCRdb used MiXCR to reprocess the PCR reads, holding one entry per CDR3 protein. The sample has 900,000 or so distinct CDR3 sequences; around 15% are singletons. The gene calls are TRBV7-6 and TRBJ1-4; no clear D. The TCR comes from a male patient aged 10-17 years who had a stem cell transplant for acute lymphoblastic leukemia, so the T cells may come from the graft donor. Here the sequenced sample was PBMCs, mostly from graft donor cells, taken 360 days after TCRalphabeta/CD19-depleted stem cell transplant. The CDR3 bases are TGTGCCAGCAGCATCCACCCCCAGCGAGGCCCCTCTTTTGAAAAACTGTTTTTT. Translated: CASSIHPQRGPSFEKLFF.